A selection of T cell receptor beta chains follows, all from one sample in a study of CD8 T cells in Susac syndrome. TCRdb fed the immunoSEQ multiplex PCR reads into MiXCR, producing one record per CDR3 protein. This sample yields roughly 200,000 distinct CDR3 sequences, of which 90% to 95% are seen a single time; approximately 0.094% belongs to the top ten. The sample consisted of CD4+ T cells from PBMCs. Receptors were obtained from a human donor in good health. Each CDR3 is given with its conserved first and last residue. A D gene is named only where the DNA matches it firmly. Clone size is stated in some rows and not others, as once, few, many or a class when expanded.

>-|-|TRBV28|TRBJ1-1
TGTGCCAGCACTACCCCCCCGGGTGAAGCTTTCTTT
CASTTPPGEAFF
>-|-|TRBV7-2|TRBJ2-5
TGTGCCAGCAGCTTAGCGTCGGTCCAGGGACAAGAGACCCAGTACTTC
CASSLASVQGQETQYF
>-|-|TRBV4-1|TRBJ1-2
TGCGCCAGCAGCCAGGAACCAGGGGTGGCCCTTCGAGGCTACACCTTC
CASSQEPGVALRGYTF
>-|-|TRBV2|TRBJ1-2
TGTGCCAGCACTCAGGGGTATGGCTACACCTTC
CASTQGYGYTF
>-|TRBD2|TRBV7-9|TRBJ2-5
TGTGCCAGCAGCTCCACCGGGGAGGGGGAGACCCAGTACTTC
CASSSTGEGETQYF
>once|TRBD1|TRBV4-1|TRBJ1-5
TGCGCCAGCAGCCAAGTCGAGACAGGGATCAATCAGCCCCAGCATTTT
CASSQVETGINQPQHF
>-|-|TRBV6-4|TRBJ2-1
TGTGCCAGCGGGAGGGGGGCGGAGCAGTTCTTC
CASGRGAEQFF
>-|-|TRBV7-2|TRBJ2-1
TGTGCCAGCAGCTTAGCGCCAGGTTATGGTAATGAGCAGTTCTTC
CASSLAPGYGNEQFF
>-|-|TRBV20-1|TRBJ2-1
TGCAGTGCTAGCAGGTTTGCGGCCCCCGAGCAGTTCTTC
CSASRFAAPEQFF
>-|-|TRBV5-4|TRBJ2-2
TGTGCCAGCAGCTCGGACTTAACCGGGGAGCTGTTTTTT
CASSSDLTGELFF
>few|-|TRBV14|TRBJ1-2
TGTGCCAGCTCTCCCCGAGGAGGGGACGGCTACACCTTC
CASSPRGGDGYTF
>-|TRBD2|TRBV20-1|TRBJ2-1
TGCAGTGCTAGAGATCGGCTAGCGGTCAGCTCCTACAATGAGCAGTTCTTC
CSARDRLAVSSYNEQFF
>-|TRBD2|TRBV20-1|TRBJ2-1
TGCAGTGCCACTCTAGCGGGCGGACCTAGGCATGAGCAGTTCTTC
CSATLAGGPRHEQFF
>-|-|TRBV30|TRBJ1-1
TGTGCCTGGAGAGGTGGGGAGAACACTGAAGCTTTCTTT
CAWRGGENTEAFF
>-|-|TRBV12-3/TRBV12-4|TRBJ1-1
TGTGCCAGCAGTCCCAGCCAGAACACTGAAGCTTTCTTT
CASSPSQNTEAFF
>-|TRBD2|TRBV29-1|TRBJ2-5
TGCAGCGTTTCAAAGACTAGCGGGAGGTTCGGTGAGACCCAGTACTTC
CSVSKTSGRFGETQYF
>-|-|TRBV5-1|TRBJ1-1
TGCGCCAGCAGTCAAACCGGGGGGTACACTGAAGCTTTCTTT
CASSQTGGYTEAFF
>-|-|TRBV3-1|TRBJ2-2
TGTGCCAGCAGCATACTTTCCGGGGAGCTGTTTTTT
CASSILSGELFF
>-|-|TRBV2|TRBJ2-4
TGTGCCAGCAGCCGCCACCCCTCAGGGGCGGTCCTCGTAGCCAAAAACATTCAGTACTTC
CASSRHPSGAVLVAKNIQYF
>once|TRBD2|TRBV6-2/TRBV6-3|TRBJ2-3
TGTGCCAGCAGTTCGGGACTAGTGCCAGATACGCAGTATTTT
CASSSGLVPDTQYF
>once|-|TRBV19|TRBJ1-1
TGTGCCAGTAGAATGTACACTGAAGCTTTCTTT
CASRMYTEAFF
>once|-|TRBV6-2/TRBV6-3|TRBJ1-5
TGTGCCAGCAGCCATAACCTTTGGGACGGAAGCAATCAGCCCCAGCATTTT
CASSHNLWDGSNQPQHF
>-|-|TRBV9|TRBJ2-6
TGTGCCAGCAGCGTAGAACAAGCCTCTGGGGCCAACGTCCTGACTTTC
CASSVEQASGANVLTF
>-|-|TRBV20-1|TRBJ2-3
TGCAGTGCTAGAGTAACTAGCTCCACAGATACGCAGTATTTT
CSARVTSSTDTQYF
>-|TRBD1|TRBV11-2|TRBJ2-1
TGTGCCAGCAGCTTAAGACGGGACAGCTACAATGAGCAGTTCTTC
CASSLRRDSYNEQFF
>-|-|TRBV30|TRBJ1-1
TGTGCCTGGAGTGTTCAGCCAGAGCAAGCTTTCTTT
CAWSVQPEQAFF
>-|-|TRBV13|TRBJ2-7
TGTGCCAGCAGCTTTCTCGGTGGGCAGGGTCGGGAGCAGTACTTC
CASSFLGGQGREQYF
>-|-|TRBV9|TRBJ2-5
TGTGCCAGCAGCGAGGCTGCAGACGGGGGCTTCGAGACCCAGTACTTC
CASSEAADGGFETQYF
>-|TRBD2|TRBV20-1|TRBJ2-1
TGCAGTGCTAGACCCGGACTAGCGGGAGCCGCAGGGCAGTTCTTC
CSARPGLAGAAGQFF
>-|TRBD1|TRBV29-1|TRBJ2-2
TGCAGCGTTTCCGGGACAGCGAACACCGGGGAGCTGTTTTTT
CSVSGTANTGELFF
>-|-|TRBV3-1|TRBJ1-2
TGTGCCAGCAGCCCCCCAGACAGCCTCTATGGCTACACCTTC
CASSPPDSLYGYTF
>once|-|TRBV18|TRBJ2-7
TGTGCCAGCTCACCATCCGGTGGGAGCTCCTACGAGCAGTACTTC
CASSPSGGSSYEQYF
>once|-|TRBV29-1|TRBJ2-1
TGCAGCGTTGACCAGACGCACAATGAGCAGTTCTTC
CSVDQTHNEQFF
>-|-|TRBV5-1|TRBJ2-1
TGCGCCAGCAGCTTGGACTCCAACAATGAGCAGTTCTTC
CASSLDSNNEQFF
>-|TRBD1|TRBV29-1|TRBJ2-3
TGCAGCGCCATGATGACAGGGGGAGGGACAGATACGCAGTATTTT
CSAMMTGGGTDTQYF
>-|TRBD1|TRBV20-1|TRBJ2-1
TGCAGTGTCGCTGGACAGGGGGCTTCTAGCGGGGTCTATAATGAGCAGTTCTTC
CSVAGQGASSGVYNEQFF
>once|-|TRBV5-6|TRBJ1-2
TGTGCCAGCAGCTTGTCAGTGCGGGGCTACACCTTC
CASSLSVRGYTF
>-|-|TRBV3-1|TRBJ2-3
TGTGCCAGCAGTCAATTAGGGGGTAGCACAGATACGCAGTATTTT
CASSQLGGSTDTQYF
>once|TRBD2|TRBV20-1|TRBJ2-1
TGCAGTGCTAGAGCGCTAGCGGGGGCCCTGGGCAATGAGCAGTTCTTC
CSARALAGALGNEQFF
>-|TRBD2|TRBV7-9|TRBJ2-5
TGTGCCAGCACCCCGGGGGAGGGCCAAGGGACCCAGTACTTC
CASTPGEGQGTQYF
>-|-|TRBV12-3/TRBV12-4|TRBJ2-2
TGTGCCAGCAGTTTCCGTGGTTCCGGGGAGCTGTTTTTT
CASSFRGSGELFF
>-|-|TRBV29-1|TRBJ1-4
TGCAGCGTTCGCAACAGGGATGATGAAAAACTGTTTTTT
CSVRNRDDEKLFF
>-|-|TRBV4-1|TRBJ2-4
TGCGCCAGCAGCCAAGTATCCGAGTTAGCCAAAAACATTCAGTACTTC
CASSQVSELAKNIQYF
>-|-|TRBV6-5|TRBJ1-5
TGTGCCAGCAGGTCCGGGGTGAGCAATCAGCCCCAGCATTTT
CASRSGVSNQPQHF
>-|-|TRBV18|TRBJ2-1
TGTGCCAGCTCACCACTTCGGGAGTATGGCAATGAGCAGTTCTTC
CASSPLREYGNEQFF
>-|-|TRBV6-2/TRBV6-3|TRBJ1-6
-
CASSSSGPPLHF
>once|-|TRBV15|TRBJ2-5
TGTGCCACCAGCAGAGAAGTAACCAGGGCAGAAGAGACCCAGTACTTC
CATSREVTRAEETQYF